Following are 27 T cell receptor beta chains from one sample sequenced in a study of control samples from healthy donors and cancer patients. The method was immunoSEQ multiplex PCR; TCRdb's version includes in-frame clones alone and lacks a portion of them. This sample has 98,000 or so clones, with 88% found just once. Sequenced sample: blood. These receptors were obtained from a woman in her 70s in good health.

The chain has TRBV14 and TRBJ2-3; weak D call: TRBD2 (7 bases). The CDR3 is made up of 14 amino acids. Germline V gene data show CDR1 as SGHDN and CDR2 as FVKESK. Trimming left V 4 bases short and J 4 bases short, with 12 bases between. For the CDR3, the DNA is TGTGCCAGCAGCCGTGGGGGGGCGGCAGATACGCAGTATTTT. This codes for CASSRGGAADTQYF.

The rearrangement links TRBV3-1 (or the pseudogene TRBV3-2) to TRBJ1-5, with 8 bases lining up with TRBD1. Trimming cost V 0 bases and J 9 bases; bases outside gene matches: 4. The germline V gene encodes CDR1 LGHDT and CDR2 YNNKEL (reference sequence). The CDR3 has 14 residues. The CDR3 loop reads CASSQDRGLGPQHF. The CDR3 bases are TGTGCCAGCAGCCAAGACAGGGGGCTGGGGCCCCAGCATTTT.

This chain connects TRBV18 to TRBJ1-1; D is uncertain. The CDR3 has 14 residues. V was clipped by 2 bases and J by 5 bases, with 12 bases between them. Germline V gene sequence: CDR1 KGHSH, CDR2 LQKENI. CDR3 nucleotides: TGTGCCAGCTCACCAAGGCCAGATTGGACTGAAGCTTTCTTT. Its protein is CASSPRPDWTEAFF.

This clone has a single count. The CDR3 region is CASSIGDRELSGNTIYF. Written as DNA, the CDR3 is TGCGCCAGCAGTATAGGGGACAGGGAATTATCTGGAAACACCATATATTTT. The genes are TRBV5-1 and TRBJ1-3; 9 bases agree with TRBD1. CDR1 is SGHRS, CDR2 YFSETQ, per germline. This CDR3 is 17 amino acids long. Trimming at V came to 5 bases and at J to 1 base, leaving 10 bases not matched to a gene.

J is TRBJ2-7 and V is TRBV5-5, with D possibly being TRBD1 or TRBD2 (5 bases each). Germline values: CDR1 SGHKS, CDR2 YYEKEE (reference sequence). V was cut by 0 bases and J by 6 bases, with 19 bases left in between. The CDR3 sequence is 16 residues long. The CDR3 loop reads CASSLARGAEVSEQYF. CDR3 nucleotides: TGTGCCAGCAGCTTGGCCCGGGGCGCGGAGGTTTCCGAGCAGTACTTC.

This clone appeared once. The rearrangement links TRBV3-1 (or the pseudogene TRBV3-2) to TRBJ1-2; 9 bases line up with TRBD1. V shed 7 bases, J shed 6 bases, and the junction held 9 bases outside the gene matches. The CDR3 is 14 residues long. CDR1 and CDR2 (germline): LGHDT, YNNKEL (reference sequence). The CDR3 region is CASTLTGQGNGYTF. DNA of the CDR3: TGTGCCAGCACTTTAACCGGACAGGGGAATGGCTACACCTTC.

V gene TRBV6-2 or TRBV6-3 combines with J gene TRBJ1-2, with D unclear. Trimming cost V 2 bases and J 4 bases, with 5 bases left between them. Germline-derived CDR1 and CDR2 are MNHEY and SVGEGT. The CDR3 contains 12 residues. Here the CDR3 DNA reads TGTGCCAGCAGTTACGAGAGCTATGGCTACACCTTC. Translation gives CASSYESYGYTF.

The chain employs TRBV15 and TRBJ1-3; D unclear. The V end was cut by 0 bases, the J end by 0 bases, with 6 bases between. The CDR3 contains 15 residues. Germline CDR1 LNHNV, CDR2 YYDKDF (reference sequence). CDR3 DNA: TGTGCCACCAGCAGAGAGGGCCTCTCTGGAAACACCATATATTTT. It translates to CATSREGLSGNTIYF.

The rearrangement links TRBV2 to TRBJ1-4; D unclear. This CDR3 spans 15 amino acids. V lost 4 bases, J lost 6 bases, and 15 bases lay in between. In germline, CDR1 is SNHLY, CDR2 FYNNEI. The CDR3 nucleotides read TGTGCCAGCAGTGGCTTTCCCCAGAACTATGAAAAACTGTTTTTT. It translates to CASSGFPQNYEKLFF. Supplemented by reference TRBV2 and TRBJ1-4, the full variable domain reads EPEVTQTPSHQVTQMGQEVILRCVPISNHLYFYWYRQILGQKVEFLVSFYNNEISEKSEIFDDQFSVERPDGSNFTLKIRSTKLEDSAMYFCASSGFPQNYEKLFFGSGTQLSVL.

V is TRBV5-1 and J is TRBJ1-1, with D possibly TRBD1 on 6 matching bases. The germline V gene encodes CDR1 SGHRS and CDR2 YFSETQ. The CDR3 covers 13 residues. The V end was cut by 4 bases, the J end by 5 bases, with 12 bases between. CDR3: CASSANRDTEAFF. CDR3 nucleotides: TGCGCCAGCAGCGCTAACAGGGATACTGAAGCTTTCTTT.

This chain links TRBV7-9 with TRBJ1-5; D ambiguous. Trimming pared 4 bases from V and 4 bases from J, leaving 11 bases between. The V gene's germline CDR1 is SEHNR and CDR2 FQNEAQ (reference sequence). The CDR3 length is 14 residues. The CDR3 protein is CASSSGIWNQPQHF. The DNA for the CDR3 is TGTGCCAGCAGCTCAGGCATTTGGAATCAGCCCCAGCATTTT.

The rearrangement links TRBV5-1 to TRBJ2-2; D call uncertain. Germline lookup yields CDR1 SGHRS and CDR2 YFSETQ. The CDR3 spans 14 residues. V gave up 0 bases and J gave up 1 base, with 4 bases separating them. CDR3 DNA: TGCGCCAGCAGCTTGGGGGGGAACACCGGGGAGCTGTTTTTT. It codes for CASSLGGNTGELFF.

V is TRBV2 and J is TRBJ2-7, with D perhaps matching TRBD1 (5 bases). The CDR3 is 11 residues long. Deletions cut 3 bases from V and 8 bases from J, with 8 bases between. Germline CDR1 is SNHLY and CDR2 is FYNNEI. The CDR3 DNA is TGTGCCAGCAGTGATGGGGCGAAGCAGTACTTC. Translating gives CASSDGAKQYF. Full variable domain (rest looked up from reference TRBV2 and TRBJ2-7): EPEVTQTPSHQVTQMGQEVILRCVPISNHLYFYWYRQILGQKVEFLVSFYNNEISEKSEIFDDQFSVERPDGSNFTLKIRSTKLEDSAMYFCASSDGAKQYFGPGTRLTVT.

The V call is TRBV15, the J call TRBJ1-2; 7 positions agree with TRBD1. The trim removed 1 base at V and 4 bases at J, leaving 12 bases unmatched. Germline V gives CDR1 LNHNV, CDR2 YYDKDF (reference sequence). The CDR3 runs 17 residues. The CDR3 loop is CATSRGGRTGDVYGYTF. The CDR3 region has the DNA TGTGCCACCAGCAGAGGGGGGCGGACAGGTGATGTCTATGGCTACACCTTC.

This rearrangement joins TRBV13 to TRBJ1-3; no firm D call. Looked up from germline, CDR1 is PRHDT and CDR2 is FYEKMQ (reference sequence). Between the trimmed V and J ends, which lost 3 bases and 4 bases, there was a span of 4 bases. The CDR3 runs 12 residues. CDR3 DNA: TGTGCCAGCAGCTTGTACGGAAACACCATATATTTT. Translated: CASSLYGNTIYF.

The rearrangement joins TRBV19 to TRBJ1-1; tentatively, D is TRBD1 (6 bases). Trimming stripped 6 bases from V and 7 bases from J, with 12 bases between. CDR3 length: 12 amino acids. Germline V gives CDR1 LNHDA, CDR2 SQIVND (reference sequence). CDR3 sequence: CASSRTDFEAFF. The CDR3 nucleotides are TGTGCCAGTAGCAGGACAGACTTTGAAGCTTTCTTT.

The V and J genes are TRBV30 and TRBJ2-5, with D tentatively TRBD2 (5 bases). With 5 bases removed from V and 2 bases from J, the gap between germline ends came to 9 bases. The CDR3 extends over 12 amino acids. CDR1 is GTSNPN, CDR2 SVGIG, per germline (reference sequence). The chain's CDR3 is CAWEGGQETQYF. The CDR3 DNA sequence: TGTGCCTGGGAGGGTGGGCAAGAGACCCAGTACTTC.

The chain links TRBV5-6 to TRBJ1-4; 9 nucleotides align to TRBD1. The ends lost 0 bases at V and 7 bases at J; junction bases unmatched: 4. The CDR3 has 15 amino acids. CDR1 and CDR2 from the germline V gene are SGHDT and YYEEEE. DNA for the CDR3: TGTGCCAGCAGCTTGGACAGGGGGCCTACTGAAAAACTGTTTTTT. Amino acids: CASSLDRGPTEKLFF.

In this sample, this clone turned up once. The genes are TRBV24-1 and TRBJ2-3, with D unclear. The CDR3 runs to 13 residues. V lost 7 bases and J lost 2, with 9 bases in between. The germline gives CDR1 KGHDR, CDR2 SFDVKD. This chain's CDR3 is CATSAVSTDTQYF. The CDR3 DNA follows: TGTGCCACCAGCGCCGTCTCCACAGATACGCAGTATTTT.

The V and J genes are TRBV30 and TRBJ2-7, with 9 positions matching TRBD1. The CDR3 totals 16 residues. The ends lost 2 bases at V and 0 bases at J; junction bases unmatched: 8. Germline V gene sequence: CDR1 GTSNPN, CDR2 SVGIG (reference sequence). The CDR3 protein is CAWSPIGTGNSYEQYF. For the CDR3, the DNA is TGTGCCTGGAGTCCTATAGGGACAGGGAACTCCTACGAGCAGTACTTC.

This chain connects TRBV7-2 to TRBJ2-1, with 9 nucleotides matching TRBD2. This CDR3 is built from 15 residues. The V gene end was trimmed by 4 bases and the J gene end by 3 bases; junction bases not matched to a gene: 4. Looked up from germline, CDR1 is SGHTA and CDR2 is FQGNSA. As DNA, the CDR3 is TGTGCCAGCAGCTGGGGAGCGGGAGGCTACAATGAGCAGTTCTTC. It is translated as CASSWGAGGYNEQFF.

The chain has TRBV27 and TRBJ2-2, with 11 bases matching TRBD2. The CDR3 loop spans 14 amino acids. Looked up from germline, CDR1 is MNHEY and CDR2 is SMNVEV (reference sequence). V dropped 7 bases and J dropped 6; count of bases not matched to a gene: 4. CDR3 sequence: CASKLAGVSGELFF. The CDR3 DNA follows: TGTGCCAGCAAACTAGCGGGAGTATCCGGGGAGCTGTTTTTT.

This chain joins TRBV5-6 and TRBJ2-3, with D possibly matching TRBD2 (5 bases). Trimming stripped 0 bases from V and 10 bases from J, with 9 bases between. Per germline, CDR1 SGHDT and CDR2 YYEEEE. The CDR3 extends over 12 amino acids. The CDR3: CASSLEMGAQYF. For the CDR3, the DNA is TGTGCCAGCAGCTTGGAGATGGGAGCGCAGTATTTT.

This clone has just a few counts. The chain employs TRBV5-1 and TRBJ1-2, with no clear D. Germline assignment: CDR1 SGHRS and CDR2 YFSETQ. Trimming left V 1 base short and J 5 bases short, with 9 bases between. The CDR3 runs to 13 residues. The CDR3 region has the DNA TGCGCCAGCAGCTTGTCAGAGACGTATGGCTACACCTTC. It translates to CASSLSETYGYTF.

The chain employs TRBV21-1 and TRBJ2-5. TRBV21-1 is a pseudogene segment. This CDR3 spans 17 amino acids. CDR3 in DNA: TGTGCCAGCAGCAAAGCGCTTTTGTGGGGGTTGGTCGAGACCCAGTACTTC. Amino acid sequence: CASSKALLWGLVETQYF.

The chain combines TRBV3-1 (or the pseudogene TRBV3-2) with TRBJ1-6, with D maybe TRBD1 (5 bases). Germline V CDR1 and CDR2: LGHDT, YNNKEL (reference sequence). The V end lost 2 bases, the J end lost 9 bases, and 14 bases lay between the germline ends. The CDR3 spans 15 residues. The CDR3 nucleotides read TGTGCCAGCAGCCAACTGGGGCAGGCGGCTTCACCCCTCCACTTT. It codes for CASSQLGQAASPLHF.

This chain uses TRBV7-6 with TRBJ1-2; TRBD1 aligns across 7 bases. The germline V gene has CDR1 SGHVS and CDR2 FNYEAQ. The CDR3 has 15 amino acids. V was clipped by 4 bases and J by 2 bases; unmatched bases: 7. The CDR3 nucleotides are TGTGCCAGCAGCTCGCGACAGGGTAGGAACTATGGCTACACCTTC. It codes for CASSSRQGRNYGYTF.